A selection of T cell receptor beta chains follows, all from one sample in a study of T cell repertoires in cytomegalovirus infection. TCRdb re-analysed the reads in MiXCR, keeping a single row per CDR3 protein. The table shows around 250,000 distinct CDR3 sequences, with over 15% occurring only once. Source material: CD8+ T cells from PBMCs. The source is a human donor in good health (CMV status not recorded). Some clones in this sample may be carry-over from other donors' samples. Both conserved end residues are part of each CDR3. The D gene is left open where the match is weak. Not all rows give a size; the values are once, few, many and, for expanded clones, a class.

clone_size,v_call,d_call,j_call,cdr3_aa,cdr3_nt
few,TRBV7-9,-,TRBJ2-7,CASSPRLEAYEQYF,TGTGCCAGCAGCCCCCGACTGGAAGCCTACGAGCAGTACTTC
few,TRBV7-9,TRBD1,TRBJ2-5,CASSSIAGTEETQYF,TGTGCCAGCAGCTCTATCGCCGGGACAGAAGAGACCCAGTACTTC
many,TRBV7-3,-,TRBJ2-1,CASSRLGGGNEQFF,TGTGCCAGCAGCCGCCTAGGGGGGGGCAATGAGCAGTTCTTC
few,TRBV29-1,TRBD1,TRBJ1-2,CSVGQGNGYTF,TGCAGCGTTGGACAGGGAAATGGCTACACCTTC
-,TRBV6-5,TRBD1,TRBJ1-5,CASKGQGDQPQHF,TGTGCCAGTAAGGGACAGGGAGATCAGCCCCAGCATTTT
-,TRBV27,TRBD1,TRBJ2-1,CASSSGTGTYNEQFF,TGTGCCAGCAGTTCCGGGACAGGGACGTACAATGAGCAGTTCTTC
few,TRBV6-5,-,TRBJ2-4,CASSYSRGIAKNIQYF,TGTGCCAGCAGTTACTCGAGAGGGATAGCCAAAAACATTCAGTACTTC
few,TRBV2,-,TRBJ2-7,CASSESAGSREQYF,TGTGCCAGCAGTGAATCGGCGGGGAGTCGCGAGCAGTACTTC
-,TRBV2,TRBD1,TRBJ2-7,CASSENIRGLLTVEQYF,TGTGCCAGCAGTGAAAACATCAGGGGGCTCCTGACGGTCGAGCAGTACTTC
many,TRBV7-2,-,TRBJ2-3,CASSFTLRADTQYF,TGTGCCAGCAGCTTTACCTTAAGGGCAGATACGCAGTATTTT
-,TRBV7-9,-,TRBJ1-4,CASSLPRGVDEKLFF,TGTGCCAGCAGCTTACCGCGGGGGGTTGATGAAAAACTGTTTTTT
many,TRBV29-1,-,TRBJ2-3,CSVEDLGQAEADTQYF,TGCAGCGTTGAAGATCTCGGGCAGGCAGAGGCAGATACGCAGTATTTT
-,TRBV3-1,-,TRBJ1-5,CASSQGGGRNQPQHF,TGTGCCAGCAGCCAAGGAGGGGGGCGCAATCAGCCCCAGCATTTT
few,TRBV29-1,-,TRBJ2-4,CSVEFQGLNIQYF,TGCAGCGTTGAATTTCAGGGGTTAAACATTCAGTACTTC
many,TRBV7-9,-,TRBJ2-3,CASSPRQGSSTDTQYF,TGTGCCAGCAGCCCCCGGCAGGGGAGTAGCACAGATACGCAGTATTTT
many,TRBV7-2,-,TRBJ1-1,CASRTSGGVLTEAFF,TGTGCCAGCAGAACGTCGGGGGGGGTATTGACTGAAGCTTTCTTT
once,TRBV12-5,TRBD2,TRBJ2-7,CASGAHGGGHEQYF,TGTGCTAGTGGGGCACACGGCGGGGGGCACGAGCAGTACTTC
many,TRBV7-9,TRBD2,TRBJ2-6,CASSLGGVGTTRSGANVLTF,TGTGCCAGCAGCTTAGGGGGGGTTGGGACTACCCGCTCTGGGGCCAACGTCCTGACTTTC
many,TRBV12-3/TRBV12-4,-,TRBJ2-3,CASSTGTLTDTQYF,TGTGCCAGCAGCACCGGGACATTGACAGATACGCAGTATTTT
many,TRBV7-8,-,TRBJ1-1,CASSPEYPEAFF,TGTGCCAGCAGCCCAGAGTATCCTGAAGCTTTCTTT
once,TRBV15,TRBD2,TRBJ2-3,CATSGLTSGAGDTQYF,TGTGCCACCAGCGGATTGACTAGCGGGGCTGGAGATACGCAGTATTTT
few,TRBV5-1,-,TRBJ1-2,CASSFSVSNYGYTF,TGCGCCAGCAGTTTCAGTGTCAGCAACTATGGCTACACCTTC
many,TRBV3-1,TRBD1,TRBJ1-2,CASSQDGTGDRGYGYTF,TGTGCCAGCAGCCAAGACGGGACAGGGGACCGGGGGTATGGCTACACCTTC
-,TRBV15,-,TRBJ2-7,CATNDGEGYEQYF,TGTGCCACCAACGATGGAGAGGGCTACGAGCAGTACTTC
many,TRBV27,-,TRBJ2-3,CASSHGRTDTQYF,TGTGCCAGCAGCCACGGACGCACAGATACGCAGTATTTT
-,TRBV12-3/TRBV12-4,-,TRBJ2-7,CASSLALGGVYEQYF,TGTGCCAGCAGTTTAGCTTTAGGGGGTGTCTACGAGCAGTACTTC
many,TRBV7-6,TRBD2,TRBJ2-7,CASSQGLAAYEQYF,TGTGCCAGCAGCCAAGGACTAGCGGCCTACGAGCAGTACTTC
-,TRBV9,-,TRBJ2-7,CASSVAAEDYEQYF,TGTGCCAGCAGCGTAGCAGCAGAGGACTACGAGCAGTACTTC
-,TRBV10-3,-,TRBJ1-3,CAISEDQRNTIYF,TGTGCCATCAGTGAGGACCAGCGAAACACCATATATTTT
few,TRBV9,-,TRBJ1-4,CASSVAGGSNEKLFF,TGTGCCAGCAGCGTCGCGGGAGGCTCAAATGAAAAACTGTTTTTT
few,TRBV5-4,TRBD1,TRBJ2-1,CASSPPRGPSYNEQFF,TGTGCCAGCAGCCCCCCCAGGGGGCCCTCCTACAATGAGCAGTTCTTC
few,TRBV7-9,-,TRBJ1-1,CASSYPGTADAFF,TGTGCCAGCAGCTATCCTGGGACCGCGGATGCTTTCTTT
many,TRBV7-6,-,TRBJ1-3,CASSSRDHLNTIYF,TGTGCCAGCAGCAGCCGGGACCACTTAAACACCATATATTTT
-,TRBV2,-,TRBJ2-7,CASLATGEYEQYF,TGTGCCAGCTTGGCTACCGGGGAGTACGAGCAGTACTTC
few,TRBV12-3/TRBV12-4,-,TRBJ2-7,CASSLAPSGEQYF,TGTGCCAGCAGTTTGGCCCCTAGTGGCGAGCAGTACTTC
few,TRBV14,TRBD1,TRBJ1-1,CASSARQGENTEAFF,TGTGCCAGCAGCGCCCGACAGGGGGAGAACACTGAAGCTTTCTTT
many,TRBV7-9,TRBD2,TRBJ2-7,CASSLAGLRSYEQYF,TGTGCCAGCAGCTTAGCGGGACTACGCTCCTACGAGCAGTACTTC
few,TRBV25-1,-,TRBJ2-6,CASSERSGGANVLTF,TGTGCCAGCAGTGAGCGCAGCGGTGGGGCCAACGTCCTGACTTTC
few,TRBV20-1,TRBD2,TRBJ2-5,CSARDFVLAGARGETQYF,TGCAGTGCTAGAGATTTCGTACTAGCGGGGGCCCGGGGGGAGACCCAGTACTTC
-,TRBV7-9,TRBD1,TRBJ2-1,CASSQTGTGLDYEQFF,TGTGCCAGCAGCCAGACCGGGACAGGGCTTGACTATGAGCAGTTCTTC
-,TRBV5-6,-,TRBJ2-1,CASSGSTEQFF,TGTGCCAGCAGCGGATCGACAGAGCAGTTCTTC